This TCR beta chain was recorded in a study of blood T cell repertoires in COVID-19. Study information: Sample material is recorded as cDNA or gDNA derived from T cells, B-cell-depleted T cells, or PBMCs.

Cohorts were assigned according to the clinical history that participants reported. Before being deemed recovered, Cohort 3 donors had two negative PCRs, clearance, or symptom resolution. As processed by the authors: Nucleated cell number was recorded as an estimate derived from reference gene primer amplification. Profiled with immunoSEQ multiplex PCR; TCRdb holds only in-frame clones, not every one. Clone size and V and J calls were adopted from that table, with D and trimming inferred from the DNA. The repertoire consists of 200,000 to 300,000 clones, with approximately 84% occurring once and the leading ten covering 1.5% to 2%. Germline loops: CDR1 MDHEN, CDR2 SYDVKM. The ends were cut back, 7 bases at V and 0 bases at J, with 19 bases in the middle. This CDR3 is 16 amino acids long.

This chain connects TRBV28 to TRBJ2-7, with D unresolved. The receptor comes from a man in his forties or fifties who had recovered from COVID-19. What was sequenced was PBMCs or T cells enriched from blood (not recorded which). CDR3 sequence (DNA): TGTGCCAGCACCCCGGGTGTTAGGCCAAGCTCCTACGAGCAGTACTTC. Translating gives CASTPGVRPSSYEQYF.